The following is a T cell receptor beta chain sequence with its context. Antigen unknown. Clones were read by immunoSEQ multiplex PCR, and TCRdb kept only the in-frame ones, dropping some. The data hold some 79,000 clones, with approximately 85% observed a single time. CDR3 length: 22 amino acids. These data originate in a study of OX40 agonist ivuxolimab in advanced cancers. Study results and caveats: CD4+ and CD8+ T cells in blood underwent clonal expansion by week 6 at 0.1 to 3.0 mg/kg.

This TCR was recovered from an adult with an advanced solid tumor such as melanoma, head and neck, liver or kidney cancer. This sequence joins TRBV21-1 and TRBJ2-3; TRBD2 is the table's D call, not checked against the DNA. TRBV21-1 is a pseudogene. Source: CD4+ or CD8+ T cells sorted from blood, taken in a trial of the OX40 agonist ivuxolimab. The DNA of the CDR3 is TGTGCCAGCAGCAAAGAGGGCCAGAGGACTAGCGGGGTCCGGGTGTGCACAGATACGCAGTATTTT. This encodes CASSKEGQRTSGVRVCTDTQYF.